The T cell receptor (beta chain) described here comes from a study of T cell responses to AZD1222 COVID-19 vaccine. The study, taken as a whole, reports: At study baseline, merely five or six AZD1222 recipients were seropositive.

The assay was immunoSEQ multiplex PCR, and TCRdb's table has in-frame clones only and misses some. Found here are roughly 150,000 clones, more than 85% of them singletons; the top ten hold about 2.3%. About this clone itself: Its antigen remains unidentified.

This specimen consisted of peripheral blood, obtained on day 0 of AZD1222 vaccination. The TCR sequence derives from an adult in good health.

CDR3: CASSPVGMNEQFF. CDR3 nucleotide sequence: TGTGCCAGCTCACCAGTTGGGATGAATGAGCAGTTCTTC. The rearrangement links TRBV18 to TRBJ2-1; D is uncertain. CDR1 is KGHSH and CDR2 is LQKENI in the germline V gene. The CDR3 length is 13 residues. V lost 2 bases to trimming and J lost 7 bases, with 9 bases between them.